The T cell receptor (beta chain) under discussion was sequenced for a study of blood T cell repertoires in COVID-19. At the level of the study: The study drew acute and convalescent COVID-19 samples from the United States, Italy and Spain.

As handled by the study authors: Cell counts per sample came from amplifying reference gene primers. Sequencing used immunoSEQ multiplex PCR; TCRdb keeps in-frame clones, though not all of them. V, J and clone size are taken as reported in that table, and D and trimming were inferred from the DNA itself. The sample has 210,000 or so clones, 80% seen once. Across 20 to 25 US areas, participants ranged in age from about 18 to 89 years. V trimming: 0 bases; J trimming: 3 bases; junction bases outside the gene matches: 5. This CDR3 is built from 15 residues. Germline V gives CDR1 SGHRS, CDR2 YFSETQ. The TCR comes from a man between 25 and 39 years old with acute COVID-19. The chain combines TRBV5-1 with TRBJ2-5; 7 bases align to TRBD2. Input material: PBMCs or T cells enriched from blood (not recorded which). The CDR3 sequence: CASSLGSSGKETQYF. The CDR3 DNA reads as TGCGCCAGCAGCTTGGGGTCTAGCGGAAAAGAGACCCAGTACTTC.